The 14 T cell receptor beta chains in this list originate from one sample, sequenced in a study of radiotherapy plus CTLA-4 blockade in lung cancer. Using immunoSEQ multiplex PCR, the repertoire was profiled, and TCRdb retains in-frame clones only, with some absent. The data show 65,000 to 90,000 clones, with around 86% seen just once and less than 0.9% held by the top ten. Sequenced here: peripheral blood, sampled from a patient treated with radiotherapy plus ipilimumab. The receptors here all came from a human donor with non-small cell lung cancer who had stable disease on radiotherapy plus ipilimumab.

This rearrangement joins TRBV5-1 to TRBJ2-2; TRBD2 matches at 7 bases. The junction had 5 bases not matched to a gene; V was cut back by 0 bases and J by 6 bases. The germline gives CDR1 SGHRS, CDR2 YFSETQ. This CDR3 spans 15 amino acids. The CDR3 loop is CASSLGLAGSGELFF. The DNA of the CDR3 is TGCGCCAGCAGCTTGGGACTAGCCGGATCCGGGGAGCTGTTTTTT.

The chain uses TRBV6-5 and TRBJ1-2; TRBD1 matches at 8 bases. V gave up 7 bases and J gave up 8 bases; unmatched junction bases: 6. The CDR3 sequence is 12 residues long. Germline loops: CDR1 MNHEY, CDR2 SVGAGI. The CDR3 sequence: CASNPGGRGYTF. The CDR3 DNA reads TGTGCCAGCAACCCAGGGGGCCGAGGCTACACCTTC.

V usage is TRBV30 and J usage is TRBJ1-1; no firm D call. From germline, CDR1 is GTSNPN and CDR2 SVGIG (reference sequence). The CDR3 runs 12 residues. V gave up 5 bases and J gave up 2 bases, with 9 bases separating them. The CDR3 region has the DNA TGTGCCTGGGGAAAGGGAAACACTGAAGCTTTCTTT. It translates to CAWGKGNTEAFF.

The chain couples TRBV9 to TRBJ1-1; 7 nucleotides align to TRBD1. The CDR3 sequence is 16 residues long. V shed 0 bases and J 0 bases; nucleotides not matched to a gene: 5. Looked up from germline, CDR1 is SGDLS and CDR2 is YYNGEE. The CDR3 sequence: CASSVDPGQMNTEAFF. DNA for the CDR3: TGTGCCAGCAGCGTAGACCCGGGACAGATGAACACTGAAGCTTTCTTT.

The chain combines TRBV27 with TRBJ2-1; D gene ambiguous. CDR1 MNHEY and CDR2 SMNVEV come from the germline V gene (reference sequence). The length of the CDR3 is 11 residues. Trimming removed 2 bases from V and 7 bases from J, with 3 bases in between. The CDR3 region has the DNA TGTGCCAGCAGTTTAATGAATGAGCAGTTCTTC. Residues: CASSLMNEQFF.

V is TRBV29-1 and J is TRBJ2-1, with D unresolved. The ends were cut back, 4 bases at V and 2 bases at J, with 9 bases in the middle. Looked up from germline, CDR1 is SQVTM and CDR2 is ANQGSEA. The CDR3 covers 13 residues. The CDR3 sequence: CSVGAFPYNEQFF. CDR3 nucleotide sequence: TGCAGCGTTGGGGCCTTCCCCTACAATGAGCAGTTCTTC.

The chain is built from TRBV5-1 and TRBJ2-2; 8 nucleotides line up with TRBD1. Looked up from germline, CDR1 is SGHRS and CDR2 is YFSETQ. V gave up 0 bases and J gave up 5 bases; unmatched junction bases: 6. This CDR3 is 16 amino acids long. CDR3 sequence: CASSLAQGARTGELFF. The CDR3 DNA reads TGCGCCAGCAGCTTGGCGCAGGGGGCGAGAACCGGGGAGCTGTTTTTT.

The V gene is TRBV6-4, the J gene TRBJ2-3; the match to TRBD1 covers 7 bases. The CDR3 spans 13 residues. Losses at the gene ends were 2 bases for V and 10 bases for J; bases not matched to a gene: 6. Per germline, CDR1 MRHNA and CDR2 SNTAGT. CDR3 DNA: TGTGCCAGCAGTGACGGCAGGGGGACCGCGCAGTATTTT. Protein product: CASSDGRGTAQYF.

The V call is TRBV6-5, the J call TRBJ1-6; maybe TRBD1 (6 bases). The V and J ends lost 2 bases and 12 bases respectively, with 8 bases between them. The germline V gene has CDR1 MNHEY and CDR2 SVGAGI. The CDR3 contains 12 residues. The CDR3: CASSYRGGPLHF. The CDR3 DNA reads TGTGCCAGCAGTTACCGAGGGGGACCCCTCCACTTT.

V is TRBV27 and J is TRBJ1-2; a weak D match, TRBD1 (5 bases). Trimming left V 5 bases short and J 6 bases short, with 19 bases between. The CDR3 is 15 residues long. Germline CDR1 is MNHEY and CDR2 is SMNVEV (reference sequence). CDR3 coding DNA: TGTGCCAGCAGTCCGTTATTCAGGGAGAGAGATGGCTACACCTTC. Protein product: CASSPLFRERDGYTF.

The rearrangement joins TRBV30 to TRBJ2-5, with D possibly being TRBD2 (7 bases). The CDR3 extends over 15 amino acids. The V gene's germline CDR1 is GTSNPN and CDR2 SVGIG (reference sequence). Between the trimmed V and J ends, which lost 0 bases and 2 bases, there was a span of 13 bases. The CDR3 DNA is TGTGCCTGGAGTGTAGGGGCGGGGGCACAAGAGACCCAGTACTTC. This translates into CAWSVGAGAQETQYF.

The chain uses TRBV29-1 and TRBJ2-1; D is perhaps TRBD2 (6 bases). The CDR3 has 14 amino acids. Trimming left V 7 bases short and J 4 bases short, with 17 bases between. CDR1 is SQVTM, CDR2 ANQGSEA, per germline. CDR3 sequence: CSARREPYYNEQFF. The CDR3 DNA is TGCAGCGCTCGGCGGGAACCCTATTACAATGAGCAGTTCTTC.

CDR3 bases: TGTGCCAGCAGTCCGCGGGACAGATCCTACAATGAGCAGTTCTTC. This translates into CASSPRDRSYNEQFF. V gene TRBV27 combines with J gene TRBJ2-1, with D possibly being TRBD1 (7 bases). V shed 5 bases and J shed 1 base, with 12 bases lying between them. Germline CDR1 and CDR2: MNHEY and SMNVEV (reference sequence). The CDR3 has 15 amino acids.

This clone was seen a handful of times. This same CDR3 is encoded by further DNA sequences in the sample. The chain has TRBV7-3 and TRBJ2-3; TRBD1 agrees at 10 bases. This CDR3 region has 15 residues. With V trimmed by 4 bases and J by 5 bases, 6 bases remained unmatched. Germline values: CDR1 SGHTA, CDR2 FQGTGA. CDR3 residues: CASSYGTGVGDTQYF. In nucleotides, the CDR3 is TGTGCCAGCAGCTACGGGACAGGGGTCGGAGATACGCAGTATTTT.